This T cell receptor beta chain was observed in a study of blood T cell repertoires in COVID-19. The table came from immunoSEQ multiplex PCR; TCRdb's copy has only in-frame clones and leaves some out. The sample contains more than 150,000 clones, about four fifths of which appear only once. CDR1 is MGHDK, CDR2 SYGVNS, per germline. This CDR3 comprises 14 residues. With 3 bases removed from V and 4 bases from J, the gap between germline ends came to 12 bases. The TCR sequence derives from a man aged 50 to 59 who had recovered from COVID-19. Material: PBMCs or T cells enriched from blood (not recorded which). V is TRBV25-1 and J is TRBJ1-1, with a possible D match to TRBD1 (6 bases). In DNA, the CDR3 is TGTGCCAGCAGTGACAGGGGCCGCGGCACTGAAGCTTTCTTT. As protein: CASSDRGRGTEAFF.